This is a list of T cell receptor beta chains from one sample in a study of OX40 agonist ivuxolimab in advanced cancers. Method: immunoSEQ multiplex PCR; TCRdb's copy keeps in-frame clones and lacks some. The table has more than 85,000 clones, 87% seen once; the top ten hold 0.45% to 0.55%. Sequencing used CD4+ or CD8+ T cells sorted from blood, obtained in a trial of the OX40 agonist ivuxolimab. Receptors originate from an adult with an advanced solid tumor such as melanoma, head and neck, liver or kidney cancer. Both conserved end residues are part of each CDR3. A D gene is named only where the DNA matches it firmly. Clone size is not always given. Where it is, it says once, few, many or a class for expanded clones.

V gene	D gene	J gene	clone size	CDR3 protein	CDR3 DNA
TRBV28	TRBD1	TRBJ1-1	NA	CASWGTANTEAFF	TGTGCCAGCTGGGGGACAGCGAACACTGAAGCTTTCTTT
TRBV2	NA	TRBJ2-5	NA	CASSEYLVSSGETQYF	TGTGCCAGCAGTGAATACCTTGTCTCCAGCGGGGAGACCCAGTACTTC
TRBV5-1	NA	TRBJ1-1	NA	CASSREGGVDTEAFF	TGCGCCAGCAGCCGTGAGGGGGGCGTCGACACTGAAGCTTTCTTT
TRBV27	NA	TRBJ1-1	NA	CASSLSVGVGGGEAFF	TGTGCCAGCAGTTTATCGGTCGGGGTCGGGGGAGGTGAAGCTTTCTTT
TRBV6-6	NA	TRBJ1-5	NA	CASSRDDQPQHF	TGTGCCAGCAGTCGCGACGATCAGCCCCAGCATTTT
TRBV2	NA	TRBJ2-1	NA	CASSIFKGGGEQFF	TGTGCCAGCAGTATCTTTAAGGGAGGGGGTGAGCAGTTCTTC
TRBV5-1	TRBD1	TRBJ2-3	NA	CASSSTGADTQYF	TGCGCCAGCAGCTCGACAGGGGCAGATACGCAGTATTTT
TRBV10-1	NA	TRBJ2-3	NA	CASSGQEITDTQYF	TGCGCCAGCAGTGGACAGGAGATCACAGATACGCAGTATTTT
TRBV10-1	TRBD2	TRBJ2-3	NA	CASSGGLVGANTQYF	TGCGCCAGCAGTGGGGGACTAGTGGGCGCGAATACGCAGTATTTT
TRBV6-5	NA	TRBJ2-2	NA	CASRGGQPNTGELFF	TGTGCCAGCAGGGGGGGACAGCCGAACACCGGGGAGCTGTTTTTT
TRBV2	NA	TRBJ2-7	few	CASWRGEQYF	TGTGCCAGTTGGAGGGGCGAGCAGTACTTC
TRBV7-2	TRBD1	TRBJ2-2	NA	CASSFRTGNTGELFF	TGTGCCAGCAGCTTCCGGACAGGGAACACCGGGGAGCTGTTTTTT
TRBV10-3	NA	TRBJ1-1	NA	CAISESPGVGSNTEAFF	TGTGCCATCAGTGAGTCGCCCGGGGTGGGCAGTAACACTGAAGCTTTCTTT
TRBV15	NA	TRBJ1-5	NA	CATSRDLAQPQHF	TGTGCCACCAGCAGAGATTTAGCCCAGCCCCAGCATTTT
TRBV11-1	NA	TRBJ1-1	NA	CASSPTVLNGEAFF	TGTGCCAGCAGCCCGACAGTTTTAAACGGTGAAGCTTTCTTT
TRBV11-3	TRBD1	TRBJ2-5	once	CASSLGTGPGETQYF	TGTGCCAGCAGCCTGGGGACAGGCCCGGGGGAGACCCAGTACTTC
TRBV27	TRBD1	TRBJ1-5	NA	CASSSGQGRGSNQPQHF	TGTGCCAGCAGTTCCGGACAGGGGAGGGGGTCAAATCAGCCCCAGCATTTT
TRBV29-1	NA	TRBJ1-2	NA	CSAPGGLTGRGDYGYTF	TGCAGCGCCCCAGGAGGATTGACAGGCAGAGGGGACTATGGCTACACCTTC
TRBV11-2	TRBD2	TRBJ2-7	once	CASSLLGGSGIYEQYF	TGTGCCAGCAGCTTATTGGGGGGGTCCGGGATCTACGAGCAGTACTTC
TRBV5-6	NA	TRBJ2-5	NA	CASSSGRVETQYF	TGTGCCAGCAGCTCCGGACGGGTAGAGACCCAGTACTTC
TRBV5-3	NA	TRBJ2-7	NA	CARSLAGDSYEQYF	TGTGCCAGAAGCTTGGCAGGGGATTCCTACGAGCAGTACTTC
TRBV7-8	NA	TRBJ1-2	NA	CASSLDSAFFGRTF	TGTGCCAGCAGCTTAGATTCCGCCTTCTTCGGGAGAACCTTC
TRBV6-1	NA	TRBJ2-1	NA	CASSEDSRNEQFF	TGTGCCAGCAGTGAGGATTCGCGGAATGAGCAGTTCTTC
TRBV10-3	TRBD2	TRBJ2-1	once	CAISETSVRNNYNEQFF	TGTGCCATCAGTGAGACTAGCGTCCGAAACAACTACAATGAGCAGTTCTTC
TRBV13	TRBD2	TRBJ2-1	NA	CASSPPSKTSGGNEQFF	TGTGCCAGCTCCCCACCCTCTAAGACTAGCGGAGGTAATGAGCAGTTCTTC
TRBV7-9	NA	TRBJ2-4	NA	CASSLVEYPLAKNIQYF	TGTGCCAGCAGCTTAGTCGAGTACCCATTGGCCAAAAACATTCAGTACTTC
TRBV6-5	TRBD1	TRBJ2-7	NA	CASRPRGTGVYEQYF	TGTGCCAGCAGACCCCGGGGGACAGGGGTCTACGAGCAGTACTTC
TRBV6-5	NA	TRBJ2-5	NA	CASSYSWGVETQYF	TGTGCCAGCAGTTACTCTTGGGGTGTTGAGACCCAGTACTTC
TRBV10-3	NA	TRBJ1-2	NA	CAAGGQVGGYGYTF	TGTGCCGCCGGGGGGCAAGTAGGTGGCTATGGCTACACCTTC
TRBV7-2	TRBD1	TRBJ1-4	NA	CASSPRQTDRATNEKLFF	TGTGCCAGCAGCCCCCGTCAGACTGACAGGGCAACTAATGAAAAACTGTTTTTT
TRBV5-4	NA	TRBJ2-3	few	CASSLARTSTDTQYF	TGTGCCAGCAGCTTGGCCAGGACTAGCACAGATACGCAGTATTTT
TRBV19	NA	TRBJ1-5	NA	CEREGSWGNQPQHF	TGTGAGCGCGAGGGGTCCTGGGGCAATCAGCCCCAGCATTTT
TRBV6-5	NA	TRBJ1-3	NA	CATGWNTIYF	TGTGCCACCGGCTGGAACACCATATATTTT
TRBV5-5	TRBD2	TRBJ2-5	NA	CASSGGTSRQETQYF	TGTGCCAGCTCTGGCGGGACTAGCAGGCAAGAGACCCAGTACTTC
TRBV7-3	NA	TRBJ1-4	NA	CASSLSIGEKLFF	TGTGCCAGCAGCCTGTCGATAGGAGAAAAACTGTTTTTT
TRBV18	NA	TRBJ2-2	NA	CASSPSRGPGELFF	TGTGCCAGCTCACCATCGAGAGGGCCCGGGGAGCTGTTTTTT
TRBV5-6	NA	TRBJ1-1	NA	CASSLLSRTEAFF	TGTGCCAGCAGCTTGTTAAGTCGCACTGAAGCTTTCTTT
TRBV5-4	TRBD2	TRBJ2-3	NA	CASRRGGPRSTDTQYF	TGTGCCAGCCGGCGGGGGGGCCCGAGAAGCACAGATACGCAGTATTTT
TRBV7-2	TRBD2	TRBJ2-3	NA	CASSLEAGGTDTQYF	TGTGCCAGCAGCTTAGAAGCGGGGGGCACAGATACGCAGTATTTT
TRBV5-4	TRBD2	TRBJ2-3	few	CASSRAGARDTQYF	TGTGCCAGCAGCCGAGCGGGGGCAAGGGATACGCAGTATTTT
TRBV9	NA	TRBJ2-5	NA	CASSVGLRQETQYF	TGTGCCAGCAGCGTAGGGTTGAGACAAGAGACCCAGTACTTC
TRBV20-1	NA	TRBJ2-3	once	CSGGVTDTQYF	TGCAGTGGTGGAGTCACAGATACGCAGTATTTT
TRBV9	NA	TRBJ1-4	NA	CASSVVGEKLFF	TGTGCCAGCAGCGTAGTCGGGGAAAAACTGTTTTTT
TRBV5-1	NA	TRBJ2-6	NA	CASSLMTAGANVLTF	TGCGCCAGCAGCTTGATGACAGCTGGGGCCAACGTCCTGACTTTC
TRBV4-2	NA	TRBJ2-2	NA	CASSPGTANTGELFF	TGTGCCAGCTCTCCCGGGACCGCGAACACCGGGGAGCTGTTTTTT
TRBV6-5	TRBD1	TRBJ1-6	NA	CASSYVRGQGGSPLHF	TGTGCCAGCAGTTACGTCAGGGGCCAGGGGGGTTCACCCCTCCACTTT
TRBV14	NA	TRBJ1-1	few	CASSQVRQGEAFF	TGTGCCAGCAGCCAAGTAAGGCAGGGTGAAGCTTTCTTT
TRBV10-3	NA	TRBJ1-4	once	CAISEQATTNEKLFF	TGTGCCATCAGTGAACAGGCCACAACTAATGAAAAACTGTTTTTT
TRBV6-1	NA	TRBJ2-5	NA	CASSDPTIPLEYF	TGTGCCAGCAGTGATCCCACAATCCCCCTCGAGTACTTC
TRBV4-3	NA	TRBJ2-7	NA	CASSQDLDRATYEQYF	TGCGCCAGCAGCCAAGACCTTGACAGAGCCACCTACGAGCAGTACTTC
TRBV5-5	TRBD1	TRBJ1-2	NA	CASSHAPTGTGRFTF	TGTGCCAGCAGCCATGCGCCAACCGGGACAGGGCGTTTCACCTTC
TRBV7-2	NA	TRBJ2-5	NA	CASSLDPGIQETQYF	TGTGCCAGCAGCTTAGATCCGGGTATTCAAGAGACCCAGTACTTC
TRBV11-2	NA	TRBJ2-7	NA	CASSVEISYEQYF	TGTGCCAGCAGCGTAGAAATCTCCTACGAGCAGTACTTC
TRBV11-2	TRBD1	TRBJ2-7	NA	CASSSYRGRVHEQYF	TGTGCCAGCAGCTCATACAGGGGGCGCGTCCACGAGCAGTACTTC
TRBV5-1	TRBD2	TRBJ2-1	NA	CASSLAPGGRAGNEQFF	TGCGCCAGCAGCTTGGCCCCGGGTGGGAGGGCGGGCAATGAGCAGTTCTTC
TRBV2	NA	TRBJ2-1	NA	CASRETPSYNEQFF	TGTGCCAGCAGGGAGACTCCTTCCTACAATGAGCAGTTCTTC
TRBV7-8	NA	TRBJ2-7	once	CASSLAVNSYEQYF	TGTGCCAGCAGCTTAGCGGTTAACTCCTACGAGCAGTACTTC
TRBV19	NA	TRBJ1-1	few	CASSIRWSGENTEAFF	TGTGCCAGTAGTATAAGGTGGTCAGGGGAGAACACTGAAGCTTTCTTT
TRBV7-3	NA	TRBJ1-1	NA	CASSLGGAVTEAFF	TGTGCCAGCAGCTTAGGGGGAGCGGTCACTGAAGCTTTCTTT
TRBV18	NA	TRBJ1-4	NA	CASSTVGGDEKLFF	TGTGCCAGCTCTACCGTAGGGGGAGACGAAAAACTGTTTTTT